What follows are 14 T cell receptor beta chains derived from one specimen sequenced in a study of PD-L1 blockade in urothelial cancer. Time point in this sample: pretreatment peripheral blood. The method was immunoSEQ multiplex PCR; TCRdb's version includes in-frame clones alone and lacks a portion of them. Of about 72,000 clones listed, more than 75% are singletons. The sequenced sample was PBMCs, obtained around atezolizumab (anti-PD-L1) treatment. The receptors were sampled from a man in his fifties or sixties with urothelial cancer.

The rearrangement links TRBV6-5 to TRBJ2-2; TRBD1 agrees at 12 bases. The V segment lost 5 bases and the J segment 7 bases; nucleotides outside the gene matches: 5. Germline V lookup: CDR1 MNHEY, CDR2 SVGAGI. The CDR3 spans 15 residues. CDR3 sequence (DNA): TGTGCCAGCAGTAGGGACAGGGGGCTTTTCGGGGAGCTGTTTTTT. Its translation: CASSRDRGLFGELFF.

The chain links TRBV2 to TRBJ1-1; no firm D call. Germline assignment: CDR1 SNHLY and CDR2 FYNNEI. Trimming took off 7 bases at V and 0 bases at J, with 9 bases between the two ends. There are 13 residues in the CDR3. The CDR3 reads CASTNSMNTEAFF. In DNA, the CDR3 is TGTGCCAGCACTAACAGTATGAACACTGAAGCTTTCTTT.

The chain links TRBV7-8 to TRBJ2-7; 9 bases are a match to TRBD2. This CDR3 contains 16 residues. The germline gives CDR1 SGHVS, CDR2 FQNEAQ. The ends lost 5 bases at V and 4 bases at J; junction bases unmatched: 12. The CDR3, as DNA: TGTGCCAGCAGCGCACCCGCTATAGCGGGGGCTTACGAGCAGTACTTC. Translating gives CASSAPAIAGAYEQYF.

This CDR3 reads CASSFTGFDYGYTF. The CDR3 nucleotides are TGTGCCAGCAGCTTCACAGGGTTTGACTATGGCTACACCTTC. The V call is TRBV5-6, the J call TRBJ1-2, with TRBD1 as a possible D gene (6 bases). Germline assignment: CDR1 SGHDT and CDR2 YYEEEE. The CDR3 loop spans 14 amino acids. V lost 2 bases and J 3 bases, leaving 11 bases between the germline ends.

The genes are TRBV6-1 and TRBJ2-7; D not resolved. Germline V CDR1 and CDR2: MNHNS, SASEGT. CDR3 length: 12 residues. Trimming took 7 bases from V and 3 from J, leaving 10 bases between them. CDR3 nucleotides: TGTGCCAGCACCGAACTGAACTACGAGCAGTACTTC. It is translated as CASTELNYEQYF.

This clone appeared once. This sequence joins TRBV10-2 and TRBJ2-7; weak D call: TRBD1 (6 bases). CDR1 and CDR2 (germline): WSHSY, SAAADI. V lost 8 bases and J lost 2, with 13 bases in between. The CDR3 is 13 residues long. The CDR3 nucleotides read TGCGCCAGCGTCAGGGGAATGACCTACGAGCAGTACTTC. Translated: CASVRGMTYEQYF.

The chain uses TRBV19 and TRBJ1-2, with TRBD1 as a possible D gene (5 bases). Germline lookup yields CDR1 LNHDA and CDR2 SQIVND (reference sequence). V lost 3 bases and J 7 bases, leaving 12 bases between the germline ends. The CDR3 is 13 residues long. DNA of the CDR3: TGTGCCAGTAGTATCGGCAGGGAAGGTGGCTACACCTTC. It codes for CASSIGREGGYTF.

The chain employs TRBV30 and TRBJ1-5; D not resolved. Germline CDR1 GTSNPN, CDR2 SVGIG (reference sequence). The CDR3 is 15 amino acids. Deletions cut 3 bases from V and 2 bases from J, with 14 bases between. This chain's CDR3 is CAWRIRGEGNQPQHF. The CDR3 region has the DNA TGTGCCTGGAGAATACGGGGAGAGGGCAATCAGCCCCAGCATTTT.

The chain has TRBV7-9 and TRBJ2-5, with TRBD1 matching 7 bases. The CDR3 is made up of 13 amino acids. CDR1 SEHNR and CDR2 FQNEAQ come from the germline V gene (reference sequence). The ends lost 4 bases at V and 2 bases at J; junction bases unmatched: 1. CDR3 protein: CASSWGQQETQYF. CDR3 nucleotides: TGTGCCAGCAGCTGGGGACAGCAAGAGACCCAGTACTTC.

This clone was found once. V and J are TRBV9 and TRBJ2-5; D is perhaps TRBD2 (6 bases). V lost 0 bases and J 0 bases, leaving 12 bases between the germline ends. Germline V gene data show CDR1 as SGDLS and CDR2 as YYNGEE. The CDR3 runs 16 residues. CDR3 sequence: CASSVGWRAYQETQYF. For the CDR3, the DNA is TGTGCCAGCAGCGTAGGTTGGAGGGCGTACCAAGAGACCCAGTACTTC.

The CDR3 loop reads CASSPRGGIAQETQYF. Here the CDR3 DNA reads TGCGCCAGCAGTCCCCGGGGGGGGATTGCGCAAGAGACCCAGTACTTC. The V and J genes are TRBV4-1 and TRBJ2-5; 8 bases fit TRBD2. CDR3 size: 16 residues. Germline assignment: CDR1 MGHRA and CDR2 YSYEKL. After removal of 6 bases from V and 2 bases from J, the junction contained 11 bases not matched to a gene.

The rearrangement links TRBV5-1 to TRBJ1-5, with D possibly TRBD1 on 6 matching bases. This CDR3 region has 15 residues. Germline CDR1 reads SGHRS; CDR2 reads YFSETQ. V lost 2 bases and J 5 bases, leaving 14 bases between the germline ends. The CDR3, as DNA: TGCGCCAGCAGCTTACTTTCAGGGGCCGATCAGCCCCAGCATTTT. It specifies CASSLLSGADQPQHF.

The chain employs TRBV6-1 and TRBJ1-1; no firm D call. V lost 3 bases, J lost 0 bases, and 8 bases lay in between. The germline CDR1 and CDR2 sequences are MNHNS and SASEGT. The CDR3 consists of 14 residues. The CDR3 DNA follows: TGTGCCAGCAGTGAGGTCAGGATGAACACTGAAGCTTTCTTT. Translated, it gives CASSEVRMNTEAFF.

V is TRBV7-9 and J is TRBJ2-7; 9 bases agree with TRBD1. CDR1 SEHNR and CDR2 FQNEAQ come from the germline V gene (reference sequence). The CDR3 sequence is 15 residues long. J was trimmed by 3 bases and V by 4 bases; bases with no gene match: 7. The CDR3 nucleotides are TGTGCCAGCAGCTCCGGACAGGGGTGGGTCTACGAGCAGTACTTC. Its protein product is CASSSGQGWVYEQYF.